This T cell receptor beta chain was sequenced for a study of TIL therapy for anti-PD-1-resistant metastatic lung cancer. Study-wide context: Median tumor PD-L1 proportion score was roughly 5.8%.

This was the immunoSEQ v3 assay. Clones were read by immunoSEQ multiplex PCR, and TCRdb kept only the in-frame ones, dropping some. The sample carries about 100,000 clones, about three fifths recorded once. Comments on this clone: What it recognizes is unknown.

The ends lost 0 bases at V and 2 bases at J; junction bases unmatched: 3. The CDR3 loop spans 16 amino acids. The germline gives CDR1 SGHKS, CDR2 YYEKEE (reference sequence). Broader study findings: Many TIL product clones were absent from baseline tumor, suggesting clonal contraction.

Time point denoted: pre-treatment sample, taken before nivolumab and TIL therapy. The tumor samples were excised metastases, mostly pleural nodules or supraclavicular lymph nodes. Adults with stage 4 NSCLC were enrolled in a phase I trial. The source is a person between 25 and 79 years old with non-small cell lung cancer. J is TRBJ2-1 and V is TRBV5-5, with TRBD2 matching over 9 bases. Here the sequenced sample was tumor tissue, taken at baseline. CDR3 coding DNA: TGTGCCAGCAGCTTGGCCTTAGCGGGGGCCTACAATGAGCAGTTCTTC. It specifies CASSLALAGAYNEQFF.